This T cell receptor beta chain was identified in a study of T cells expressing NK-cell markers. CDR3 length: 18 amino acids. Germline loops: CDR1 LGHNA, CDR2 YNFKEQ. TCRdb reprocessed the 5' RACE reads, keeping one entry per CDR3 protein, no DNA. This sample's table reports roughly 390,000 distinct CDR3 sequences. This TCR was recovered from a woman between 45 and 60 years old in good health. The V and J genes are TRBV4-2 and TRBJ2-3; lacking DNA, the TRBD2 call made by TCRdb goes unchecked. Sequenced: blood T cells: a sorted CD56 or NKG2C T cell subset, CD4+ or CD8+ T cells, or bulk PBMC T cells (not recorded which). CDR3 sequence: CASSQAPTSGSSPDTQYF.